This T cell receptor (beta chain) was obtained from a study of OX40 agonist ivuxolimab in advanced cancers. About the research overall: It was ivuxolimab, an agonistic anti-OX40 (CD134) antibody, that patients were treated with. Among those enrolled, mean age was approximately 60 years (range about 20 to 79) and about 82% were male. Whole-study results and caveats: Among the nonresponders, some also had low normalized T-cell clonal expansion.

Some clones are missing from TCRdb's copy, which holds only in-frame ones; the method was immunoSEQ multiplex PCR. The sample includes around 17,000 clones, about 85% of them seen just once. On this clone: Antigen specificity is unknown.

This clonotype originated in an adult with an advanced solid tumor such as melanoma, head and neck, liver or kidney cancer. The source material was CD4+ or CD8+ T cells sorted from blood, sampled in a trial of the OX40 agonist ivuxolimab.

CDR3 in DNA: TGTGCCAGCAGCTTAGATCCGAGCGGGCAGGGGTATACGCAGTATTTT. It specifies CASSLDPSGQGYTQYF. This sequence joins TRBV11-2 and TRBJ2-3; D might be TRBD1 or TRBD2, each matching 6 bases. Germline V gene data show CDR1 as SGHAT and CDR2 as FQNNGV. The CDR3 loop spans 16 amino acids. The V gene lost 0 bases and the J gene lost 7 bases, with 17 bases spanning the gap.